A single sample gave rise to the 15 T cell receptor beta chains below, sequenced in a study of T cells expressing NK-cell markers. TCRdb reanalyzed the 5' RACE reads, giving one entry per CDR3 protein sequence and no DNA. Here the sample table reports around 470,000 distinct CDR3 sequences. What was sequenced was blood T cells: a sorted CD56 or NKG2C T cell subset, CD4+ or CD8+ T cells, or bulk PBMC T cells (not recorded which). The receptor set was obtained from a woman aged 45-65 years in good health.

The chain combines TRBV12-3 or TRBV12-4 with TRBJ1-5; the TCRdb call, TRBD1, lacks DNA for checking. This CDR3 comprises 15 residues. CDR3 sequence reads: CASTAGQFSNQPQHF.

The CDR3 region is CAGSRGLGNEQFF. The V call is TRBV28, the J call TRBJ2-1; TCRdb proposes TRBD1, but this gene call is untestable without DNA. The CDR3 consists of 13 residues. Germline V gives CDR1 MDHEN, CDR2 SYDVKM.

The J gene is TRBJ2-3, the V gene TRBV5-1; the D call from TCRdb, TRBD1, cannot be confirmed without DNA. Per the germline V gene, CDR1 is SGHRS and CDR2 is YFSETQ. The CDR3 is 15 residues long. The CDR3 is CASRAGQSSTDTQYF.

The chain carries TRBV29-1 and TRBJ2-2. CDR1 and CDR2 from the germline V gene are SQVTM and ANQGSEA. The CDR3 is made up of 14 amino acids. The CDR3 here is CSVGGGTNTGELFF.

The V and J genes are TRBV12-3 or TRBV12-4 and TRBJ1-6; without DNA, the TCRdb call of TRBD1 cannot be checked. The CDR3 length is 16 residues. The CDR3 loop is CASSFKPGQGMSPLHF.

The rearrangement joins TRBV7-9 to TRBJ1-1. Germline values: CDR1 SEHNR, CDR2 FQNEAQ (reference sequence). This CDR3 is built from 14 residues. The CDR3 region is CASSLFDENTEAFF.

The chain couples TRBV10-3 to TRBJ2-1; the TCRdb D gene call, TRBD2, has no DNA to confirm it. From germline, CDR1 is ENHRY and CDR2 SYGVKD. The CDR3 covers 11 residues. The CDR3 sequence: CATEVSNEQFF.

The chain has TRBV4-1 and TRBJ2-6. The germline CDR1 and CDR2 sequences are MGHRA and YSYEKL. The CDR3 has 14 amino acids. The CDR3 here is CASRIHGGANVLTF.

This CDR3 is CSVVFPGRGTDTQYF. The chain couples TRBV29-1 to TRBJ2-3; TCRdb lists TRBD1, though no DNA is available to test this call. The germline CDR1 and CDR2 sequences are SQVTM and ANQGSEA. The CDR3 is 15 amino acids.

The chain is built from TRBV3-1 and TRBJ1-1. Germline CDR1 reads LGHDT; CDR2 reads YNNKEL (reference sequence). The length of the CDR3 is 14 residues. CDR3 protein: CASSATQSSTEAFF.

V usage is TRBV6-2 or TRBV6-3 and J usage is TRBJ2-5; no DNA is available, so the TRBD1 call from TCRdb remains unchecked. The germline V gene encodes CDR1 MNHEY and CDR2 SVGEGT. The CDR3 has 16 amino acids. CDR3: CASTPGSGAKKETQYF.

The gene calls are TRBV30 and TRBJ2-5; TCRdb calls TRBD2, which cannot be checked without DNA. Looked up from germline, CDR1 is GTSNPN and CDR2 is SVGIG (reference sequence). The CDR3 length is 15 residues. CDR3 protein: CAWSATGTSGETQYF.

This chain links TRBV12-3 or TRBV12-4 with TRBJ2-1; with no DNA, the TCRdb D assignment of TRBD1 cannot be verified. The CDR3 runs to 13 residues. CDR3 sequence: CASSLRDASEQFF.

The chain has TRBV12-3 or TRBV12-4 and TRBJ2-1; TCRdb selects TRBD2, and the lack of DNA leaves this call unchecked. The CDR3 spans 16 residues. This CDR3 reads CASSPYSGRGYNEQFF.

The rearrangement joins TRBV19 to TRBJ1-5; lacking DNA, the TRBD1 call made by TCRdb goes unchecked. The CDR3 is 17 amino acids. CDR1 and CDR2 from the germline V gene are LNHDA and SQIVND (reference sequence). CDR3 sequence reads: CASSRPTGAVSNQPQHF.